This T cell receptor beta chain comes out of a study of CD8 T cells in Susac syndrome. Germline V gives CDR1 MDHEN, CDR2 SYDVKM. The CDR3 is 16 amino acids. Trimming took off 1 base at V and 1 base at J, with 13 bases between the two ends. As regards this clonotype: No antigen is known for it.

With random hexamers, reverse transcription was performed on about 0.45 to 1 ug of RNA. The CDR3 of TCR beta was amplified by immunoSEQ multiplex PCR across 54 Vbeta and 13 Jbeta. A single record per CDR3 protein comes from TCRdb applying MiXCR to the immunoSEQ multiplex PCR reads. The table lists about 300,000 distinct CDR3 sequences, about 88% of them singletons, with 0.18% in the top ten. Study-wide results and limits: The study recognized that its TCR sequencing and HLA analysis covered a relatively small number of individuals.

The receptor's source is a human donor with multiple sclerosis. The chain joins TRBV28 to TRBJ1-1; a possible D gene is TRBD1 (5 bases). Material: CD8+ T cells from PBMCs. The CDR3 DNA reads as TGTGCCAGCAGTTTATTCCAGGGATTAACGAACACTGAAGCTTTCTTT. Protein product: CASSLFQGLTNTEAFF. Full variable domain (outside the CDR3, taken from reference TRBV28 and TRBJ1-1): DVKVTQSSRYLVKRTGEKVFLECVQDMDHENMFWYRQDPGLGLRLIYFSYDVKMKEKGDIPEGYSVSREKKERFSLILESASTNQTSMYLCASSLFQGLTNTEAFFGQGTRLTVV.